These 23 T cell receptor beta chains originate from one sample sequenced in a study of OX40 agonist ivuxolimab in advanced cancers. TCRdb's table, derived via immunoSEQ multiplex PCR, lists solely in-frame clones and lacks some. The sample includes more than 60,000 clones, roughly 84% of them seen just once. The source was CD4+ or CD8+ T cells sorted from blood, collected in a trial of the OX40 agonist ivuxolimab. These receptor sequences come from an adult with an advanced solid tumor such as melanoma, head and neck, liver or kidney cancer.

This chain joins TRBV7-2 and TRBJ2-3; D unclear. Trimming left V 2 bases short and J 0 bases short, with 12 bases between. The CDR3 runs 16 residues. Looked up from germline, CDR1 is SGHTA and CDR2 is FQGNSA. The CDR3 DNA reads TGTGCCAGCAGCTTATTCAGTCCGAGGAGCACAGATACGCAGTATTTT. Its translation is CASSLFSPRSTDTQYF.

A remark on this clone: Mismatch with germline at one junction end may stem from a read error. The V gene is TRBV19, the J gene TRBJ2-5, with D tentatively TRBD1 or TRBD2 (5 bases each). The CDR3 sequence is 14 residues long. Germline CDR1 and CDR2: LNHDA and SQIVND (reference sequence). The CDR3 coding sequence is TGTGCAAGTAGTATAGCAGGGAGAGAAGAGACCCAGTACTTC. It translates to CASSIAGREETQYF.

The chain carries TRBV6-1 and TRBJ1-4; possibly TRBD1 for D (5 bases). This CDR3 has 15 amino acids. Germline V CDR1 and CDR2: MNHNS, SASEGT. V lost 1 base, J lost 7 bases, and 13 bases lay in between. The CDR3 DNA is TGTGCCAGCAGTGAAGTTAGGGCTAGGGGTGAAAAACTGTTTTTT. Encoded protein: CASSEVRARGEKLFF.

The chain links TRBV5-1 to TRBJ2-5, with 9 bases matching TRBD1. Unmatched junction bases numbered 10, after V lost 7 bases and J lost 3 bases. CDR1 SGHRS and CDR2 YFSETQ come from the germline V gene. This CDR3 spans 15 amino acids. CDR3 residues: CASQEGWTGEETQYF. The CDR3 DNA sequence: TGCGCCAGCCAGGAAGGATGGACAGGGGAAGAGACCCAGTACTTC. The full variable domain, with the rest looked up from reference TRBV5-1 and TRBJ2-5, is KAGVTQTPRYLIKTRGQQVTLSCSPISGHRSVSWYQQTPGQGLQFLFEYFSETQRNKGNFPGRFSGRQFSNSRSEMNVSTLELGDSALYLCASQEGWTGEETQYFGPGTRLLVL.

V usage is TRBV19 and J usage is TRBJ2-1, with TRBD2 matching 10 bases. CDR3 size: 16 residues. Germline V gene sequence: CDR1 LNHDA, CDR2 SQIVND (reference sequence). The J segment lost 4 bases and the V segment lost 6 bases, leaving 9 bases of the junction unmatched. CDR3 sequence: CASSTLGLADYNEQFF. The CDR3 DNA reads as TGTGCCAGTAGCACCTTAGGACTAGCGGATTACAATGAGCAGTTCTTC.

This sequence joins TRBV11-3 and TRBJ2-7, with 7 bases matching TRBD2. In germline, CDR1 is SGHNT, CDR2 YENEEA. The ends lost 3 bases at V and 2 bases at J; junction bases unmatched: 7. There are 15 residues in the CDR3. CDR3 bases: TGTGCCAGCAGCTTCGGGGCTAGCGGCCCCTACGAGCAGTACTTC. Residues: CASSFGASGPYEQYF.

DNA for the CDR3: TGTGCCAGCGAACTCACCCGGACTAGCGGGAGGCAGGCGATCTACGAGCAGTACTTC. This gives the protein CASELTRTSGRQAIYEQYF. The chain carries TRBV28 and TRBJ2-7, with 14 nucleotides matching TRBD2. Looked up from germline, CDR1 is MDHEN and CDR2 is SYDVKM. V lost 8 bases to trimming and J lost 3 bases; unmatched junction nucleotides: 18. This CDR3 comprises 19 residues.

The chain is built from TRBV5-4 and TRBJ2-2, with 7 bases that match TRBD2. After removal of 2 bases from V and 4 bases from J, the junction contained 5 bases not matched to a gene. In germline, CDR1 is SGHNT, CDR2 YYREEE (reference sequence). The CDR3 is made up of 15 amino acids. Written as DNA, the CDR3 is TGTGCCAGCAGCTTCGAGGGAGGGCGCACCGGGGAGCTGTTTTTT. The encoded protein is CASSFEGGRTGELFF.

The rearrangement uses TRBV10-3 and TRBJ2-1, with D tentatively TRBD2 (7 bases). The V and J ends lost 7 bases and 7 bases respectively, with 23 bases between them. CDR1 ENHRY and CDR2 SYGVKD come from the germline V gene. The CDR3 length is 16 residues. The CDR3, as DNA: TGTGCCATCAAGAGGACTCGGGTGGGAGGGGGGAATGAGCAGTTCTTC. It encodes CAIKRTRVGGGNEQFF.

The V call is TRBV18, the J call TRBJ2-3; 9 bases are a match to TRBD1. After removal of 9 bases from V and 0 bases from J, the junction contained 13 bases not matched to a gene. The CDR3 spans 17 residues. CDR1 and CDR2 (germline): KGHSH, LQKENI. Written as DNA, the CDR3 is TGTGCCAGTCGCGGACAGGGGTGGGATTCCAGCACAGATACGCAGTATTTT. Its translation: CASRGQGWDSSTDTQYF.

With regard to this clone: This sample includes further DNA sequences coding for the same CDR3. This rearrangement joins TRBV7-2 to TRBJ2-7, with 8 bases aligning to TRBD1. Germline CDR1 is SGHTA and CDR2 is FQGNSA. The CDR3 runs to 14 residues. The V and J ends lost 5 bases and 1 base, in that order; junction bases with no gene match: 4. CDR3 sequence reads: CASSPGTGSYEQYF. CDR3 nucleotide sequence: TGTGCCAGCAGCCCAGGGACAGGTTCCTACGAGCAGTACTTC. Together with reference TRBV7-2 and TRBJ2-7, the CDR3 gives the full variable domain: GAGVSQSPSNKVTEKGKDVELRCDPISGHTALYWYRQSLGQGLEFLIYFQGNSAPDKSGLPSDRFSAERTGGSVSTLTIQRTQQEDSAVYLCASSPGTGSYEQYFGPGTRLTVT.

This chain connects TRBV10-1 to TRBJ1-2; no definite D call. The V end was cut by 2 bases, the J end by 4 bases, with 5 bases between. Germline V gives CDR1 WNHNN, CDR2 SYGVQD (reference sequence). There are 12 residues in the CDR3. The CDR3 sequence: CASSENSYGYTF. The CDR3 DNA reads as TGCGCCAGCAGTGAGAACAGCTATGGCTACACCTTC.

The chain recombines TRBV29-1 with TRBJ2-5; 7 nucleotides agree with TRBD1. Germline CDR1 SQVTM, CDR2 ANQGSEA. CDR3 size: 12 residues. V lost 4 bases and J lost 3; bases outside the gene matches: 2. CDR3 in DNA: TGCAGCGTTGTGACAGGGAAAGAGACCCAGTACTTC. It codes for CSVVTGKETQYF. Full variable domain (missing parts from reference TRBV29-1 and TRBJ2-5): SAVISQKPSRDICQRGTSLTIQCQVDSQVTMMFWYRQQPGQSLTLIATANQGSEATYESGFVIDKFPISRPNLTFSTLTVSNMSPEDSSIYLCSVVTGKETQYFGPGTRLLVL.

This chain uses TRBV2 with TRBJ1-5, with D possibly being TRBD1 (6 bases). The CDR3 is 14 residues long. Germline V gene sequence: CDR1 SNHLY, CDR2 FYNNEI. V dropped 4 bases and J dropped 1 base, with 8 bases sitting between them. CDR3 nucleotide sequence: TGTGCCAGCAGTGGGGGGCGCAGCAATCAGCCCCAGCATTTT. Translating it yields CASSGGRSNQPQHF.

The chain links TRBV5-4 to TRBJ2-1, with 8 bases that match TRBD2. J lost 6 bases, V lost 2 bases, and 7 bases had no gene match. The germline V gene encodes CDR1 SGHNT and CDR2 YYREEE (reference sequence). CDR3 length equals 15 residues. CDR3 sequence reads: CASSLAGVGGNEQFF. CDR3 nucleotide sequence: TGTGCCAGCAGCTTAGCGGGAGTGGGTGGCAATGAGCAGTTCTTC.

The CDR3 is CASSLNDGDTQYF. For the CDR3, the DNA is TGTGCCAGCAGCTTAAATGATGGAGATACGCAGTATTTT. The rearrangement links TRBV7-8 to TRBJ2-3; no definite D call. Trimming shortened V by 2 bases and J by 5 bases, and 8 bases separated the two germline ends. Germline assignment: CDR1 SGHVS and CDR2 FQNEAQ. The length of the CDR3 is 13 residues.

The rearrangement links TRBV5-1 to TRBJ2-7; 8 bases line up with TRBD1. This CDR3 is 13 amino acids long. J gave up 2 bases and V 4 bases, and 2 bases lay outside the gene matches. The germline V gene encodes CDR1 SGHRS and CDR2 YFSETQ. CDR3 loop: CASSRDRTYEQYF. CDR3 DNA: TGCGCCAGCAGCCGGGACAGGACCTACGAGCAGTACTTC.

The gene calls are TRBV9 and TRBJ2-7; D gene unclear. Germline V gene lookup returns CDR1 SGDLS and CDR2 YYNGEE. The CDR3 length is 15 residues. V lost 4 bases and J 3 bases, leaving 17 bases between the germline ends. CDR3 bases: TGTGCCAGCAGCCCCCGGGCCCAGTCCCTCTACGAGCAGTACTTC. Translated: CASSPRAQSLYEQYF.

V is TRBV28 and J is TRBJ2-1, with D tentatively TRBD2 (5 bases). The germline CDR1 and CDR2 sequences are MDHEN and SYDVKM. Trimming shortened V by 3 bases and J by 4 bases, and 13 bases separated the two germline ends. This CDR3 spans 15 amino acids. CDR3 DNA: TGTGCCAGCAGTTTGGTGGGAGAGGGTTACAATGAGCAGTTCTTC. Its protein is CASSLVGEGYNEQFF.

This clone appeared a few times. The chain uses TRBV5-1 and TRBJ2-1; D possibly corresponds to TRBD2 (5 bases). The V end lost 6 bases, the J end lost 0 bases, and 10 bases lay between the germline ends. The CDR3 totals 14 residues. From germline, CDR1 is SGHRS and CDR2 YFSETQ. Written as DNA, the CDR3 is TGCGCCAGCAATGACGGAGGCTCCTACAATGAGCAGTTCTTC. Its translation: CASNDGGSYNEQFF.

This clone appeared once. CDR3 loop: CASSTPLRTNQKETQYF. Here the CDR3 DNA reads TGTGCCAGCAGTACCCCCTTACGGACCAACCAAAAAGAGACCCAGTACTTC. The genes are TRBV28 and TRBJ2-5; D gene uncertain. V was clipped by 5 bases and J by 3 bases, with 22 bases between them. Per the germline V gene, CDR1 is MDHEN and CDR2 is SYDVKM. This CDR3 is built from 17 residues.

CDR3 loop: CASSQEGFSSGADNEQFF. CDR3 bases: TGTGCCAGCAGCCAAGAGGGTTTTTCTAGCGGGGCAGACAATGAGCAGTTCTTC. The chain is built from TRBV4-2 and TRBJ2-1; 9 bases map to TRBD2. There are 18 residues in the CDR3. Trimming at V came to 0 bases and at J to 5 bases, leaving 11 bases not matched to a gene. In germline, CDR1 is LGHNA, CDR2 YNFKEQ.

The chain couples TRBV2 to TRBJ2-5; TRBD2 matches at 8 bases. Germline V CDR1 and CDR2: SNHLY, FYNNEI. Trimming took 3 bases from V and 4 from J; bases not matched to a gene: 7. The CDR3 covers 15 residues. DNA for the CDR3: TGTGCCAGCAGTGAGGAAGCGGGAGCATCAGAGACCCAGTACTTC. It codes for CASSEEAGASETQYF.